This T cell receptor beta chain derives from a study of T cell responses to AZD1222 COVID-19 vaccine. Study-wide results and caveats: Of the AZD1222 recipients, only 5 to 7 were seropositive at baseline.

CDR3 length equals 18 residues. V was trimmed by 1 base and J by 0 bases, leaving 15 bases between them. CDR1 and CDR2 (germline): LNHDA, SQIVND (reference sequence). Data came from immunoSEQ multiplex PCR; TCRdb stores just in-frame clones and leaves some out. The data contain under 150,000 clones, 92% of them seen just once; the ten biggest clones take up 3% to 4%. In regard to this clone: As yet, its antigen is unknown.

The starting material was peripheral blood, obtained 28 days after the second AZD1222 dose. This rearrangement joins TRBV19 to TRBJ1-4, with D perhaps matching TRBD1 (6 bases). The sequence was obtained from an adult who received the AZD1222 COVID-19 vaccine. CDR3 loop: CASSIGDIYGATNEKLFF. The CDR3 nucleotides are TGTGCCAGTAGTATAGGGGACATCTACGGTGCAACTAATGAAAAACTGTTTTTT.